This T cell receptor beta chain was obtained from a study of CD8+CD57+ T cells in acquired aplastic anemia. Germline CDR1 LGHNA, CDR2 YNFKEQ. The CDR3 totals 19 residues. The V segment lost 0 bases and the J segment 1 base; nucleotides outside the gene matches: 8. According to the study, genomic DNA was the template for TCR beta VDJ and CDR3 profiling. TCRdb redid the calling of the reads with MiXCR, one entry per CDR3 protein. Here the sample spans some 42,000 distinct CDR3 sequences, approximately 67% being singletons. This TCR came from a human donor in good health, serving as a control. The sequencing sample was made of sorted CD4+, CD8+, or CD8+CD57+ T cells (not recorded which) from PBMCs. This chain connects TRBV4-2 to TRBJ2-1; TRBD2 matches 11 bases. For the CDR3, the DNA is TGTGCCAGCAGCCAAGAAGGGCTAGCGGGGGGCCTTTCCTACAATGAGCAGTTCTTC. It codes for CASSQEGLAGGLSYNEQFF.